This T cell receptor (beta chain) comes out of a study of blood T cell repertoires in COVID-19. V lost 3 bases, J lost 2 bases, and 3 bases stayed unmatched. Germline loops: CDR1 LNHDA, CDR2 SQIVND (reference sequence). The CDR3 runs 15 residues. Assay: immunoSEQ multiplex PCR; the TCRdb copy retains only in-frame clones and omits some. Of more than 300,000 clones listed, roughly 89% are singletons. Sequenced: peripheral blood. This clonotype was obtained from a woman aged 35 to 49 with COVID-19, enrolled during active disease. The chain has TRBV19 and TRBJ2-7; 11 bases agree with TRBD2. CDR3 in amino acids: CASSITSGRTYEQYF. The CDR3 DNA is TGTGCCAGTAGTATTACTAGCGGGAGAACCTACGAGCAGTACTTC.